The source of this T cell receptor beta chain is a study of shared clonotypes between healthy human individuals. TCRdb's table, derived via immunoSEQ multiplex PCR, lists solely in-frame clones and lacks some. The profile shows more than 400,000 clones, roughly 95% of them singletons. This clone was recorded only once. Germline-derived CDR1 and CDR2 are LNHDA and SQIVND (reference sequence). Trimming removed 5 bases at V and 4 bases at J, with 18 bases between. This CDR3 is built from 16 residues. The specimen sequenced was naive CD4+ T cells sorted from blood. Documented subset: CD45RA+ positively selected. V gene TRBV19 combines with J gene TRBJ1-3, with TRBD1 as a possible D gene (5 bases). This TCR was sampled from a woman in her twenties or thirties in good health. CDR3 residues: CASSRGGSGQGNTIYF. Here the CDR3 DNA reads TGTGCCAGTAGTCGTGGCGGTTCAGGGCAAGGAAACACCATATATTTT.